The rows below give T cell receptor beta chains drawn from one sample of a study of blood T cell repertoires in COVID-19. TCRdb keeps only in-frame clones here, not all; method: immunoSEQ multiplex PCR. The data contain 50,000 to 70,000 clones, 60% to 80% of them singletons. Sequencing was carried out using peripheral blood. The receptors stem from a man aged 55 to 69 with acute or convalescent COVID-19. Both conserved end residues are part of each CDR3. A D gene is named only where the DNA matches it firmly. Clone size is stated in some rows and not others, as once, few, many or a class when expanded.

-,TRBV7-9,-,TRBJ2-7,CASSSTIYEQYF,TGTGCCAGCAGCTCAACTATCTACGAGCAGTACTTC
TRBD1,TRBV28,-,TRBJ2-7,CASSRLDRDTYEQYF,TGTGCCAGCAGCCGTCTGGACAGGGATACCTACGAGCAGTACTTC
TRBD1,TRBV4-1,few,TRBJ2-1,CASSQEHRGGYEQFF,TGCGCCAGCAGCCAAGAACACAGGGGTGGGTATGAGCAGTTCTTC
-,TRBV28,-,TRBJ1-4,CASSLRGSGTNEKLFF,TGTGCCAGCAGTTTACGAGGTTCGGGAACTAATGAAAAACTGTTTTTT
TRBD2,TRBV6-5,-,TRBJ2-7,CASTEGVAGGYEQYF,TGTGCCAGCACAGAGGGAGTAGCGGGGGGCTACGAGCAGTACTTC
-,TRBV9,few,TRBJ2-2,CASSPSITGELFF,TGTGCCAGCAGCCCGAGTATCACCGGGGAGCTGTTTTTT
-,TRBV6-5,-,TRBJ1-3,CASSSRDNPGNTIYF,TGTGCCAGCAGTTCAAGGGACAACCCTGGAAACACCATATATTTT
-,TRBV6-5,-,TRBJ2-2,CASTTREKAGELFF,TGTGCCAGCACGACTAGGGAGAAAGCCGGGGAGCTGTTTTTT
TRBD1,TRBV28,-,TRBJ1-6,CASSTSLDRDGNNSPLHF,TGTGCCAGCAGCACCTCTCTGGACAGGGACGGCAATAATTCACCCCTCCACTTT
TRBD1,TRBV29-1,-,TRBJ1-1,CSVQLGQGDTEAFF,TGCAGCGTCCAACTAGGACAGGGAGACACTGAAGCTTTCTTT
TRBD1,TRBV19,-,TRBJ1-2,CASSIGQGDGYTF,TGTGCCAGTAGTATAGGACAGGGAGATGGCTACACCTTC
-,TRBV24-1,-,TRBJ1-2,CATSGSQGTYGYTF,TGTGCCACCAGTGGGTCTCAGGGGACCTATGGCTACACCTTC
-,TRBV5-4,-,TRBJ1-5,CASSLYNQPQHF,TGTGCCAGCAGCTTGTATAATCAGCCCCAGCATTTT
TRBD1,TRBV29-1,once,TRBJ1-1,CSVVVSGQGATEAFF,TGCAGCGTTGTGGTTAGTGGTCAGGGGGCAACTGAAGCTTTCTTT
TRBD1,TRBV5-1,few,TRBJ1-2,CASSWTGDGGYTF,TGCGCCAGCAGTTGGACAGGGGACGGCGGCTACACCTTC
-,TRBV9,-,TRBJ2-7,CASSVGRAGSDEQYF,TGTGCCAGCAGCGTAGGGAGGGCAGGGAGCGACGAGCAGTACTTC
TRBD1,TRBV25-1,-,TRBJ1-2,CASSEQGGIANYGYTF,TGTGCCAGCAGTGAACAGGGGGGTATTGCTAACTATGGCTACACCTTC
-,TRBV6-1,-,TRBJ1-2,CASSEALGEGGGYTF,TGTGCCAGCAGTGAAGCCCTGGGGGAGGGTGGTGGCTACACCTTC
TRBD1,TRBV14,-,TRBJ1-2,CASSQFLGGGGYTF,TGTGCCAGCAGCCAATTTTTAGGGGGCGGTGGCTACACCTTC
-,TRBV5-1,-,TRBJ1-2,CASSQQPGQTYGYTF,TGCGCCAGCAGTCAACAGCCCGGACAGACCTATGGCTACACCTTC
-,TRBV12-3/TRBV12-4,-,TRBJ1-1,CASSLVARGYAFF,TGTGCCAGCAGTTTAGTGGCCAGGGGTTACGCTTTCTTT
-,TRBV4-1,-,TRBJ2-2,CASSHPQGGNTGELFF,TGCGCCAGCAGCCACCCCCAGGGGGGGAACACCGGGGAGCTGTTTTTT
-,TRBV19,-,TRBJ1-3,CASSLSSGEGNTIYF,TGTGCCAGTAGTTTATCCTCGGGGGAAGGAAACACCATATATTTT
-,TRBV19,once,TRBJ1-2,CASSPLGTVKGYTF,TGTGCCAGTAGCCCCTTGGGCACCGTTAAAGGCTACACCTTC
-,TRBV19,-,TRBJ1-2,CASSYDNSYGYTF,TGTGCCAGTAGTTACGACAACTCCTATGGCTACACCTTC
-,TRBV10-3,few,TRBJ1-1,CAIRPTGQFNTEAFF,TGTGCCATCAGGCCGACAGGCCAGTTTAACACTGAAGCTTTCTTT
-,TRBV6-1,-,TRBJ1-2,CASSERGPYGYTF,TGTGCCAGCAGTGAAAGAGGCCCCTATGGCTACACCTTC
-,TRBV30,-,TRBJ2-5,CAWSTGVQETQYF,TGTGCCTGGAGTACCGGAGTGCAAGAGACCCAGTACTTC
TRBD2,TRBV5-1,-,TRBJ2-7,CASSLAVRGVDEQYF,TGCGCCAGCAGCCTAGCGGTGCGGGGGGTCGACGAGCAGTACTTC
-,TRBV5-6,-,TRBJ2-7,CASSLAAYEQYF,TGTGCCAGCAGCTTGGCCGCCTACGAGCAGTACTTC
-,TRBV5-6,-,TRBJ1-1,CASSSDVRTAGAFF,TGTGCCAGCAGCTCCGACGTTAGGACAGCCGGAGCTTTCTTT
TRBD1,TRBV5-1,-,TRBJ1-1,CASSIGGMNTEAFF,TGCGCCAGCAGCATAGGGGGCATGAACACTGAAGCTTTCTTT
TRBD2,TRBV30,once,TRBJ2-7,CAWSPRGRGRDEQYF,TGTGCCTGGAGCCCCCGGGGTAGAGGGAGGGACGAGCAGTACTTC
TRBD1,TRBV13,once,TRBJ2-7,CASSYGTARPYEQYF,TGTGCCAGCAGCTATGGGACAGCTCGCCCCTACGAGCAGTACTTC
TRBD2,TRBV9,-,TRBJ2-1,CASSVGPSGGSYNEQFF,TGTGCCAGCAGCGTAGGGCCAAGCGGGGGCTCCTACAATGAGCAGTTCTTC
-,TRBV18,-,TRBJ2-3,CASSLRGKGDTQYF,TGTGCCAGCTCCCTCCGGGGAAAAGGTGATACGCAGTATTTT
TRBD1,TRBV10-3,-,TRBJ1-2,CAISESSGQGFYGYTF,TGTGCCATCAGTGAGTCTTCGGGACAGGGGTTCTATGGCTACACCTTC
-,TRBV5-1,-,TRBJ1-3,CASSFSPGGSSGNTIYF,TGCGCCAGCAGCTTTTCCCCCGGGGGGAGCTCTGGAAACACCATATATTTT
TRBD1,TRBV27,-,TRBJ2-7,CASSLPGTGEQYF,TGTGCCAGCAGTTTACCCGGGACAGGCGAGCAGTACTTC
-,TRBV6-2/TRBV6-3,-,TRBJ2-1,CASSLNNEQFF,TGTGCCAGCAGCCTAAATAATGAGCAGTTCTTC
-,TRBV7-3,few,TRBJ1-1,CASSSGRATEAFF,TGTGCCAGCAGCTCGGGCAGGGCCACTGAAGCTTTCTTT
-,TRBV5-5,-,TRBJ1-2,CASSNINGNYGYTF,TGTGCCAGCTCAAATATCAACGGTAACTATGGCTACACCTTC
-,TRBV7-8,-,TRBJ1-2,CASSSTGTLEGYTF,TGTGCCAGCAGCTCGACTGGGACACTAGAAGGCTACACCTTC
-,TRBV2,-,TRBJ2-5,CASSSLDSHTQYF,TGTGCCAGCAGTTCACTAGATTCGCACACCCAGTACTTC
-,TRBV4-1,-,TRBJ1-2,CASSQDPGLNYGYTF,TGCGCCAGCAGCCAAGATCCCGGACTGAACTATGGCTACACCTTC
-,TRBV13,-,TRBJ1-6,CASSSRGGYNSPLHF,TGTGCCAGCAGCTCCAGGGGCGGGTATAATTCACCCCTCCACTTT
-,TRBV28,-,TRBJ1-5,CASSLGREVSQHF,TGTGCCAGCAGTTTGGGCAGGGAAGTGTCCCAGCATTTT
-,TRBV29-1,-,TRBJ1-2,CSVGPSPSGYTF,TGCAGCGTTGGCCCCTCTCCGAGCGGCTACACCTTC
-,TRBV18,few,TRBJ1-4,CASSPDSSTNEKLFF,TGTGCCAGCTCACCCGACAGCTCAACTAATGAAAAACTGTTTTTT
-,TRBV12-3/TRBV12-4,-,TRBJ1-2,CASARGLDYGYTF,TGTGCCAGCGCTAGGGGTTTGGACTATGGCTACACCTTC
TRBD1,TRBV6-5,-,TRBJ1-2,CASSYIDGRGDGYTF,TGTGCCAGCAGTTACATTGACGGCAGGGGGGATGGCTACACCTTC
-,TRBV6-5,-,TRBJ1-5,CASGLRRGNQPQHF,TGTGCCAGCGGCCTCAGGCGGGGGAATCAGCCCCAGCATTTT
-,TRBV10-2,-,TRBJ1-4,CASSEYKGQGSKLFF,TGCGCCAGCAGTGAGTACAAGGGACAAGGTTCAAAACTGTTTTTT
-,TRBV5-1,-,TRBJ2-2,CASSLASYTGELFF,TGCGCCAGCAGCTTGGCCTCGTACACCGGGGAGCTGTTTTTT
-,TRBV28,-,TRBJ1-6,CASSLQQYNSPLHF,TGTGCCAGCAGTTTACAACAGTATAATTCACCCCTCCACTTT
TRBD1,TRBV5-1,-,TRBJ1-1,CASSWGQMVNTEAFF,TGCGCCAGCAGCTGGGGACAGATGGTGAACACTGAAGCTTTCTTT
TRBD2,TRBV5-1,-,TRBJ2-7,CASSQRGSSSYEQYF,TGCGCCAGCAGCCAGCGGGGGTCGTCCTCCTACGAGCAGTACTTC